This TCR beta chain was recorded in a study of CD8+ T cells in alopecia areata. Study details: Among treated patients, severity was scored by affected scalp area percentage. Study-wide findings and caveats: Higher clonality was seen in lesional scalp than in normal scalp, especially in alopecia totalis/universalis. During tofacitinib treatment, many expanded lesional clones remained in scalp and blood.

The CDR3 is 16 amino acids. Per germline, CDR1 MGHRA and CDR2 YSYEKL. The germline V and J ends were trimmed by 3 bases and 4 bases, with 17 bases remaining between them. Sequencing used cDNA as its template, made by extracting RNA and reverse transcribing it. The data were produced by immunoSEQ multiplex PCR, yet TCRdb's version contains in-frame clones alone and is incomplete. Of about 120,000 clones listed, 56% were seen once; the top ten hold about 3.7%. Points on this clone: The antigen is not known.

Treatment specified: oral pan-JAK inhibitor, 5-10 mg twice daily. The sequenced sample was CD4+ T cells sorted from blood, obtained at week 24, from a patient treated with tofacitinib. The receptor was derived from a human donor with alopecia areata. The V gene is TRBV4-1, the J gene TRBJ2-3, with D tentatively TRBD2 (5 bases). CDR3 sequence reads: CASSHSRTPGSDTQYF. The CDR3 DNA reads TGCGCCAGCAGCCACTCTCGAACCCCGGGATCAGATACGCAGTATTTT.